The entry that follows covers one TCR beta chain sequence. The antigen is not known. Germline V gives CDR1 SGDLS, CDR2 YYNGEE. V shed 4 bases, J shed 3 bases, and the junction held 13 bases outside the gene matches. The CDR3 is made up of 18 amino acids. The sample originates from a study of T cell responses to AZD1222 COVID-19 vaccine. The overall study: Both about-4-week and about-12-week second-dose recipients were combined. General study findings and limits: Donors skewed white British and female; clonal diversity was possibly underestimated. Following two doses of AZD1222, Spike-specific TCR breadth and depth rose. Repertoires were collected only later (after the peak T cell response had occurred).

Clones were read by immunoSEQ multiplex PCR, and TCRdb kept only the in-frame ones, dropping some. The sample consists of roughly 140,000 clones, 75% to 95% of them appearing once. This chain links TRBV9 with TRBJ2-3, with TRBD1 matching over 11 bases. This receptor was identified in an adult in good health. The sequencing here drew on peripheral blood, taken on day 0 of AZD1222 vaccination. This chain's CDR3 is CASSLHRDRGDITDTQYF. The CDR3, as DNA: TGTGCCAGCAGCCTACACCGGGACAGGGGGGATATAACAGATACGCAGTATTTT.